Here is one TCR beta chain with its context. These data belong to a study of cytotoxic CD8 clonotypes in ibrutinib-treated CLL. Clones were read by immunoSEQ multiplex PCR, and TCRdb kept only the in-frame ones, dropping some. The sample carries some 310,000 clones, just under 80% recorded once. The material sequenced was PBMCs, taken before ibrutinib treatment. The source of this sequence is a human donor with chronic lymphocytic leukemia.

The CDR3 DNA is TGTGCCAGCAGCTTGGCTGGAAGGAACACTGAAGCTTTCTTT. Translation gives CASSLAGRNTEAFF. This chain uses TRBV5-4 with TRBJ1-1; D remains ambiguous. The germline V gene has CDR1 SGHNT and CDR2 YYREEE (reference sequence). CDR3 length: 14 amino acids. Deletions cut 0 bases from V and 1 base from J, with 7 bases between.